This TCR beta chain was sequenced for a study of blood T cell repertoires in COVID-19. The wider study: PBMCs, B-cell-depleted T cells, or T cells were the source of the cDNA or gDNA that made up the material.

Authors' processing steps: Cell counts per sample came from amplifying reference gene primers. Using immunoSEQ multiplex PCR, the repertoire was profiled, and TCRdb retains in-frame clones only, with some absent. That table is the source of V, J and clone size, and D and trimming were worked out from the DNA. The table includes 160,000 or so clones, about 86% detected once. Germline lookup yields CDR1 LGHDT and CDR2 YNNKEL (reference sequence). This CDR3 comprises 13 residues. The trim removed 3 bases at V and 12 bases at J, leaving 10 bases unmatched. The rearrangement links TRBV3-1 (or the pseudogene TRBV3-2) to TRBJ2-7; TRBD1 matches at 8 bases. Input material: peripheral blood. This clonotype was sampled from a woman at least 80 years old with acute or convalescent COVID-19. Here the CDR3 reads CASSHMSGGAVYF. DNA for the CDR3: TGTGCCAGCAGCCACATGTCAGGGGGCGCGGTGTACTTC.